Presented here are 10 T cell receptor beta chains from one specimen sequenced in a study of tumor and adjacent non-tumor tissue in lung cancer. A modified ARM-PCR protocol with three rounds of nested PCR amplified TCRbeta. TCRdb processed the multiplex PCR reads anew with MiXCR; each CDR3 protein has one entry. This sample has more than 95,000 distinct CDR3 sequences, with 66% found just once. The template was RNA from unsorted bulk tissue. The sample comprised lung tumor tissue. The receptors come from a man aged 30 to 39 with non-small cell lung cancer.

This clonotype was picked up one time. Here the CDR3 omits its conserved ending phenylalanine or tryptophan, so a read error is the likely source. This sequence joins TRBV29-1 and TRBJ2-3; no firm D call. V was trimmed by 6 bases and J by 3 bases, leaving 10 bases between them. The CDR3 loop spans 12 amino acids. Germline loops: CDR1 SQVTM, CDR2 ANQGSEA. The CDR3 nucleotides are TGCAGCGTGTACGGAGCGACAGATACGCAGTATTTG. Translation gives CSVYGATDTQYL.

As regards this clonotype: One junction end does not reproduce the germline sequence, and a read error may be involved. The V gene is TRBV10-1, the J gene TRBJ2-7, with D perhaps matching TRBD2 (5 bases). The CDR3 runs 14 residues. CDR1 is WNHNN, CDR2 SYGVQD, per germline (reference sequence). The CDR3 protein is CASSESPRTGERYF. The CDR3 nucleotides read TGCGCCAGCAGTGAGTCCCCCCGAACCGGGGAGCGGTACTTC.

Concerning this clonotype: One end of the junction varies from germline; a read error may be responsible. The chain uses TRBV20-1 and TRBJ2-1, with TRBD1 matching 8 bases. The length of the CDR3 is 11 residues. Germline V gives CDR1 DFQATT, CDR2 SNEGSKA (reference sequence). The CDR3 DNA is TGTAGTGCCTCAGGGGGCGATGAGCAGTCCTTC. Translation: CSASGGDEQSF.

The chain employs TRBV7-9 and TRBJ1-3; D is uncertain. There are 16 residues in the CDR3. Per germline, CDR1 SEHNR and CDR2 FQNEAQ (reference sequence). The V end lost 6 bases, the J end lost 1 base, and 16 bases lay between the germline ends. The CDR3, as DNA: TGTGCCAGCAGGGACTACAAGGGTTATTCTGGAAACACCATATATTTT. This codes for CASRDYKGYSGNTIYF.

Within the sample, this clonotype is medium-sized. This chain connects TRBV29-1 to TRBJ2-5; 12 positions agree with TRBD1. Trimming took 6 bases from V and 5 from J; bases not matched to a gene: 10. This CDR3 is 15 amino acids long. Germline V gives CDR1 SQVTM, CDR2 ANQGSEA. CDR3: CSVDAGTGGRETQYF. CDR3 in DNA: TGCAGCGTAGACGCCGGGACAGGGGGCCGGGAGACCCAGTACTTC.

Comments on this clonotype: Germline is not matched at one junction end, which may reflect a read error. V and J are TRBV20-1 and TRBJ2-1, with a possible D match to TRBD2 (5 bases). This CDR3 is 13 amino acids long. Germline V gene lookup returns CDR1 DFQATT and CDR2 SNEGSKA (reference sequence). The DNA for the CDR3 is TGTAGTGCTACCGGGGTAGCTATTAATGAGCAGTTCTTC. Translated: CSATGVAINEQFF.

As concerns this clonotype: A read error may be the cause here, since a much bigger clone is one base away. This chain uses TRBV12-3 or TRBV12-4 with TRBJ2-1, with 12 bases identical to TRBD2. V dropped 5 bases and J dropped 6; count of bases not matched to a gene: 8. The CDR3 covers 16 residues. CDR3 in DNA: TGTGCCAGCAGTGCCCTAGGGACTAGCGGGTGCAATGAGCAGTTCTTC. This codes for CASSALGTSGCNEQFF.

Turning to this clonotype: Compared with germline, one end of the junction differs, possibly owing to a read error. The J gene is TRBJ2-1, the V gene TRBV19; 9 bases match TRBD1. The CDR3 has 16 residues. The germline gives CDR1 LNHDA, CDR2 SQIVND (reference sequence). The CDR3 region is CAISLGTGTSYNEQFF. For the CDR3, the DNA is TGTGCCATTAGTCTTGGGACAGGGACGTCCTACAATGAGCAGTTCTTC. Together with reference TRBV19 and TRBJ2-1, the CDR3 gives the full variable domain: DGGITQSPKYLFRKEGQNVTLSCEQNLNHDAMYWYRQDPGQGLRLIYYSQIVNDFQKGDIAEGYSVSREKKESFPLTVTSAQKNPTAFYLCAISLGTGTSYNEQFFGPGTRLTVL.

As regards this clonotype: One end of the junction varies from germline; a read error may be responsible. This sequence joins TRBV12-3 or TRBV12-4 and TRBJ2-3; a possible D gene is TRBD2 (6 bases). This CDR3 spans 16 amino acids. The CDR3 loop is CVSSRGIFAGTDTQYF. The CDR3 coding sequence is TGTGTCAGCAGTCGGGGGATTTTCGCGGGAACAGATACGCAGTATTTT.

Points on this clonotype: This could be a read error, since a much larger clone is one nucleotide away. The V call is TRBV11-3, the J call TRBJ1-1; weak D call: TRBD1 (5 bases). The CDR3 contains 13 residues. Germline V gene lookup returns CDR1 SGHNT and CDR2 YENEEA. As DNA, the CDR3 is TGTGCCAGCAGCTTGTCGGGGCCCACTGAAACTTTCTTT. Encoded protein: CASSLSGPTETFF.